Following are 27 T cell receptor beta chains from one sample sequenced in a study of cytomegalovirus exposure and HLA in healthy donors. TCRdb's table, derived via immunoSEQ multiplex PCR, lists solely in-frame clones and lacks some. Among over 100,000 clones listed, about 95% were seen once. Sequencing was done on a sample of PBMCs. These receptors all stem from a woman under 30 in good health and CMV-seronegative.

The rearrangement joins TRBV19 to TRBJ1-1; tentative D call: TRBD1 (5 bases). This CDR3 comprises 12 residues. The germline V and J ends were trimmed by 9 bases and 1 base, with 9 bases remaining between them. Per the germline V gene, CDR1 is LNHDA and CDR2 is SQIVND (reference sequence). In nucleotides, the CDR3 is TGTGCCAGCCGCGGGGGGAACACTGAAGCTTTCTTT. This translates into CASRGGNTEAFF.

The chain links TRBV2 to TRBJ1-1; no clear D gene. Between the trimmed V and J ends, which lost 2 bases and 0 bases, there was a span of 7 bases. Per the germline V gene, CDR1 is SNHLY and CDR2 is FYNNEI. CDR3 size: 14 residues. CDR3 nucleotides: TGTGCCAGCAGTGAATACAGAATGAACACTGAAGCTTTCTTT. Protein: CASSEYRMNTEAFF.

This chain links TRBV6-1 with TRBJ2-6, with a possible D match to TRBD2 (5 bases). CDR1 and CDR2 from the germline V gene are MNHNS and SASEGT. V lost 7 bases and J 2 bases, leaving 12 bases between the germline ends. This CDR3 is 15 amino acids long. CDR3 DNA sequence: TGTGCCAGCAACCCCGGGGTAACTGGGGCCAACGTCCTGACTTTC. It codes for CASNPGVTGANVLTF.

The chain is built from TRBV7-9 and TRBJ1-2, with 10 bases aligning to TRBD1. The V gene end was trimmed by 5 bases and the J gene end by 8 bases; junction bases not matched to a gene: 5. CDR3 size: 13 residues. The germline CDR1 and CDR2 sequences are SEHNR and FQNEAQ (reference sequence). The DNA of the CDR3 is TGTGCCAGCAGCAACGGACAGGGGGGAGGCTACACCTTC. Residues: CASSNGQGGGYTF.

This chain links TRBV9 with TRBJ2-5; 9 nucleotides agree with TRBD2. Germline V lookup: CDR1 SGDLS, CDR2 YYNGEE. CDR3 size: 15 residues. V gave up 2 bases and J gave up 4 bases; unmatched junction bases: 6. The CDR3 protein is CASSVNLAGLETQYF. In nucleotides, the CDR3 is TGTGCCAGCAGCGTCAACCTAGCGGGACTAGAGACCCAGTACTTC.

The genes are TRBV19 and TRBJ1-2, with 8 bases identical to TRBD1. This CDR3 region has 13 residues. Germline V gene lookup returns CDR1 LNHDA and CDR2 SQIVND (reference sequence). The V and J ends lost 6 bases and 4 bases, in that order; junction bases with no gene match: 4. As DNA, the CDR3 is TGTGCCAGTAGGGACAGGGATCTCTATGGCTACACCTTC. It encodes CASRDRDLYGYTF. The whole variable domain, remainder taken from reference TRBV19 and TRBJ1-2, is DGGITQSPKYLFRKEGQNVTLSCEQNLNHDAMYWYRQDPGQGLRLIYYSQIVNDFQKGDIAEGYSVSREKKESFPLTVTSAQKNPTAFYLCASRDRDLYGYTFGSGTRLTVV.

The chain couples TRBV5-1 to TRBJ2-7; D is possibly TRBD2 (6 bases). Trimming removed 6 bases at V and 5 bases at J, with 33 bases between. The CDR3 runs 19 residues. The germline V gene has CDR1 SGHRS and CDR2 YFSETQ. In DNA, the CDR3 is TGCGCCAGCACCCCTGGGATACCAACGACTGGCGGGAAGTGGGACGAGCAGTACTTC. As protein: CASTPGIPTTGGKWDEQYF.

The rearrangement links TRBV19 to TRBJ1-2, with 10 bases matching TRBD1. The CDR3 contains 15 residues. J was trimmed by 5 bases and V by 5 bases; bases with no gene match: 8. Germline V gene data show CDR1 as LNHDA and CDR2 as SQIVND (reference sequence). The chain's CDR3 is CASSSPGQGTYGYTF. CDR3 nucleotide sequence: TGTGCCAGTAGTTCTCCGGGACAGGGGACTTATGGCTACACCTTC.

This rearrangement joins TRBV7-3 to TRBJ1-2, with D possibly matching TRBD1 (5 bases). The CDR3 runs to 13 residues. Germline V lookup: CDR1 SGHTA, CDR2 FQGTGA. Trimming pared 5 bases from V and 8 bases from J, leaving 15 bases between. CDR3 DNA: TGTGCCAGCAGCCCCGGTAGGACACAAGGCTACACCTTC. This sequence encodes CASSPGRTQGYTF.

The chain combines TRBV29-1 with TRBJ2-5; perhaps TRBD1 as D (5 bases). Germline CDR1 reads SQVTM; CDR2 reads ANQGSEA. This CDR3 contains 14 residues. V was shortened by 0 bases and J by 5 bases, with 13 bases between the two germline ends. The CDR3 reads CSVEEPPRDETQYF. CDR3 coding DNA: TGCAGCGTTGAAGAACCCCCCAGGGATGAGACCCAGTACTTC.

This rearrangement joins TRBV5-1 to TRBJ2-1; D is undetermined. The V and J ends lost 2 bases and 7 bases respectively, with 7 bases between them. From germline, CDR1 is SGHRS and CDR2 YFSETQ. The CDR3 runs to 12 residues. CDR3 in amino acids: CASSLDWNEQFF. The CDR3 nucleotides are TGCGCCAGCAGCTTAGACTGGAATGAGCAGTTCTTC.

The chain uses TRBV29-1 and TRBJ2-7; no reliable D call. The CDR3 contains 14 residues. Germline-derived CDR1 and CDR2 are SQVTM and ANQGSEA. Deletions cut 0 bases from V and 2 bases from J, with 11 bases between. Written as DNA, the CDR3 is TGCAGCGTTGAAGATGGGTCAGAGGCCTACGAGCAGTACTTC. It codes for CSVEDGSEAYEQYF.

V usage is TRBV4-1 and J usage is TRBJ1-3; a weak D match, TRBD1 (6 bases). CDR3 length: 16 residues. Germline V lookup: CDR1 MGHRA, CDR2 YSYEKL. V lost 0 bases, J lost 4 bases, and 13 bases lay in between. The CDR3 here is CASSQDLGTLGNTIYF. CDR3 bases: TGCGCCAGCAGCCAAGATTTGGGGACACTCGGAAACACCATATATTTT.

This clone was detected only once. The chain is built from TRBV28 and TRBJ1-5; unclear D gene. In germline, CDR1 is MDHEN, CDR2 SYDVKM. The CDR3 runs 11 residues. V lost 6 bases, J lost 4 bases, and 4 bases lay in between. The chain's CDR3 is CASSRNQPQHF. CDR3 bases: TGTGCCAGCAGCCGGAATCAGCCCCAGCATTTT.

V usage is TRBV9 and J usage is TRBJ2-7, with D possibly being TRBD2 (6 bases). Trimming stripped 0 bases from V and 0 bases from J, with 10 bases between. Germline V gene data show CDR1 as SGDLS and CDR2 as YYNGEE. The CDR3 loop spans 15 amino acids. CDR3 protein: CASSVEEGFSYEQYF. The CDR3, as DNA: TGTGCCAGCAGCGTAGAGGAGGGATTCTCCTACGAGCAGTACTTC. The full variable domain, completed using reference TRBV9 and TRBJ2-7, is DSGVTQTPKHLITATGQRVTLRCSPRSGDLSVYWYQQSLDQGLQFLIQYYNGEERAKGNILERFSAQQFPDLHSELNLSSLELGDSALYFCASSVEEGFSYEQYFGPGTRLTVT.

The J gene is TRBJ2-3, the V gene TRBV7-2, with 8 bases aligning to TRBD1. This CDR3 comprises 15 residues. The junction had 2 bases not matched to a gene; V was cut back by 3 bases and J by 0 bases. Looked up from germline, CDR1 is SGHTA and CDR2 is FQGNSA. The CDR3 DNA is TGTGCCAGCAGCTTGAGACAGGGGAGCACAGATACGCAGTATTTT. As protein: CASSLRQGSTDTQYF.

This chain joins TRBV9 and TRBJ2-1; 12 bases are shared with TRBD2. The germline V gene has CDR1 SGDLS and CDR2 YYNGEE. This CDR3 spans 16 amino acids. The V and J ends lost 0 bases and 10 bases, in that order; junction bases with no gene match: 8. For the CDR3, the DNA is TGTGCCAGCAGCGTAGACCCGTCTAGCGGGGGGGCCGAGCAGTTCTTC. The encoded protein is CASSVDPSSGGAEQFF. Variable domain in full (rest from reference TRBV9 and TRBJ2-1): DSGVTQTPKHLITATGQRVTLRCSPRSGDLSVYWYQQSLDQGLQFLIQYYNGEERAKGNILERFSAQQFPDLHSELNLSSLELGDSALYFCASSVDPSSGGAEQFFGPGTRLTVL.

The rearrangement joins TRBV30 to TRBJ2-7; perhaps TRBD2 as D (5 bases). This CDR3 comprises 12 residues. From germline, CDR1 is GTSNPN and CDR2 SVGIG (reference sequence). With 5 bases removed from V and 6 bases from J, the gap between germline ends came to 14 bases. CDR3 loop: CAWSLSGGEQYF. CDR3 DNA: TGTGCCTGGTCACTGTCCGGAGGCGAGCAGTACTTC.

This chain connects TRBV4-1 to TRBJ2-7, with 8 bases that match TRBD2. J lost 7 bases, V lost 5 bases, and 19 bases had no gene match. CDR1 is MGHRA, CDR2 YSYEKL, per germline. This CDR3 spans 17 amino acids. The CDR3 DNA reads as TGCGCCAGCAGCTTATTACCAGGGGCCCTGACGGGGGGGGAGCAGTACTTC. Protein: CASSLLPGALTGGEQYF.

The V call is TRBV29-1, the J call TRBJ1-1, with D perhaps TRBD1 (6 bases). The V end was cut by 1 base, the J end by 0 bases, with 18 bases between. This CDR3 is 17 amino acids long. CDR1 is SQVTM and CDR2 is ANQGSEA in the germline V gene. CDR3 coding DNA: TGCAGCGTTGAAGCGCACAGACAGGTCCTCGTGAACACTGAAGCTTTCTTT. Protein: CSVEAHRQVLVNTEAFF.

This chain connects TRBV9 to TRBJ2-3, with TRBD2 as a possible D gene (6 bases). Trimming left V 3 bases short and J 0 bases short, with 11 bases between. The germline V gene encodes CDR1 SGDLS and CDR2 YYNGEE. The length of the CDR3 is 15 residues. The CDR3 here is CASSENSGSTDTQYF. CDR3 coding DNA: TGTGCCAGCAGCGAAAATAGCGGAAGCACAGATACGCAGTATTTT. Full variable domain (outside the CDR3, taken from reference TRBV9 and TRBJ2-3): DSGVTQTPKHLITATGQRVTLRCSPRSGDLSVYWYQQSLDQGLQFLIQYYNGEERAKGNILERFSAQQFPDLHSELNLSSLELGDSALYFCASSENSGSTDTQYFGPGTRLTVL.

The chain is built from TRBV7-8 and TRBJ1-2; D is possibly TRBD1 (6 bases). V was pared by 0 bases and J by 7 bases, with 9 bases between. The CDR3 is 13 residues long. Germline CDR1 reads SGHVS; CDR2 reads FQNEAQ. CDR3 sequence reads: CASSLAGGAGYTF. In nucleotides, the CDR3 is TGTGCCAGCAGCTTAGCGGGGGGGGCTGGCTACACCTTC.

In DNA, the CDR3 is TGCGCCAGCAGCTTACTAGCGGGAGGGCCCTACGAGCAGTACTTC. Translated, it gives CASSLLAGGPYEQYF. The chain employs TRBV5-1 and TRBJ2-7; TRBD2 matches at 13 bases. The trim removed 2 bases at V and 2 bases at J, leaving 1 base unmatched. This CDR3 comprises 15 residues. Germline V gives CDR1 SGHRS, CDR2 YFSETQ.

DNA of the CDR3: TGCGCCAGCAACAGACGGATTTACAATGAGCAGTTCTTC. The encoded protein is CASNRRIYNEQFF. The chain links TRBV23-1 to TRBJ2-1; no reliable D call. TRBV23-1 is labeled an ORF, and its function is uncertain. The CDR3 covers 13 residues. Between the trimmed V and J ends, which lost 7 bases and 4 bases, there was a span of 11 bases.

The chain has TRBV7-3 and TRBJ2-2; a possible D gene is TRBD1 (6 bases). This CDR3 is 14 amino acids long. CDR1 and CDR2 (germline): SGHTA, FQGTGA. V was clipped by 4 bases and J by 6 bases, with 12 bases between them. The CDR3 DNA reads TGTGCCAGCAGCTACTGGGGGACACCCGGGGAGCTGTTTTTT. It codes for CASSYWGTPGELFF.

This rearrangement joins TRBV5-1 to TRBJ1-1; D perhaps matches TRBD1 (6 bases). Germline CDR1 is SGHRS and CDR2 is YFSETQ. The CDR3 extends over 15 amino acids. The V end lost 0 bases, the J end lost 8 bases, and 17 bases lay between the germline ends. DNA for the CDR3: TGCGCCAGCAGCTTGGTGGTAGGACAGTCGGTCGAAGCTTTCTTT. This codes for CASSLVVGQSVEAFF.

V gene TRBV5-4 combines with J gene TRBJ1-1, with TRBD1 identical over 10 bases. Germline CDR1 is SGHNT and CDR2 is YYREEE (reference sequence). The CDR3 contains 15 residues. V lost 4 bases, J lost 0 bases, and 3 bases stayed unmatched. The CDR3 DNA sequence: TGTGCCAGCAGCCGGACAGGGGGAGTGAACACTGAAGCTTTCTTT. It codes for CASSRTGGVNTEAFF.